This T cell receptor beta chain comes out of a study of identical twins. Whole-study results and caveats: Within beta out-of-frame sequences, the excess sharing observed between twins was weaker. Modeled out-of-frame TCR alpha sharing in monozygotic twins fell below observed levels. Cross-sectional statistical analysis was relied on for the conclusions, without the same donors being followed.

This clonotype turned up a few times. Its target is not known. TCRdb redid the calling of the 5' RACE reads with MiXCR, one entry per CDR3 protein. The data contain some 560,000 distinct CDR3 sequences, 9.6% of them singletons. The ends were cut back, 3 bases at V and 1 base at J, with 13 bases in the middle. Germline V gene lookup returns CDR1 SGHDN and CDR2 FVKESK. This CDR3 is built from 16 residues. This sample was shared with a second study, whose subject was yellow fever vaccine responses in identical twins. That paper adds: Twins' vaccine T cell response reportedly gave the appearance of partial convergence and partial personalization.

The J gene is TRBJ2-1, the V gene TRBV14; tentatively, D is TRBD2 (6 bases). The TCR was taken from a woman in her late teens or twenties in good health. Sequencing was carried out using PBMCs. The CDR3 here is CASSHMRDRSYNEQFF. Written as DNA, the CDR3 is TGTGCCAGCAGCCATATGCGGGATAGGTCCTACAATGAGCAGTTCTTC.